This T cell receptor beta chain was identified in a study of blood T cell repertoires in COVID-19. In its sample, this clone was seen a few times. V was pared by 0 bases and J by 4 bases, with 8 bases between. This CDR3 region has 14 residues. Germline CDR1 is SGDLS and CDR2 is YYNGEE. The method was immunoSEQ multiplex PCR; TCRdb's version includes in-frame clones alone and lacks a portion of them. The data hold roughly 100,000 clones, with roughly 72% observed a single time. Sequenced input: peripheral blood. The rearrangement links TRBV9 to TRBJ1-5, with D hard to call. The receptor's source is a man in his sixties or seventies with acute or convalescent COVID-19. The CDR3 DNA is TGTGCCAGCAGCGTAGAACCGGGGAATCAGCCCCAGCATTTT. It is translated as CASSVEPGNQPQHF.